Listed below are T cell receptor beta chains from one sample, sequenced in a study of cytomegalovirus exposure and HLA in healthy donors. Produced via immunoSEQ multiplex PCR; TCRdb's table is partial and in-frame only. Of fewer than 150,000 clones listed, approximately 77% are singletons. The sample taken for sequencing was PBMCs. These receptors originate from a woman in her forties or fifties in good health and CMV-seronegative. The CDR3 runs from the conserved cysteine through the conserved F or W. The order of the fields is V gene, J gene, clone size, D gene, CDR3 length, CDR3 protein, CDR3 DNA. D genes are given only for firm matches. Expanded clones get a size class; other rows say once, few or many, or leave the size out.

V: TRBV5-4
J: TRBJ1-2
size: -
D: TRBD1
length: 12
CDR3: CASTQTGYGYTF
DNA: TGCGCCAGCACCCAGACAGGGTATGGCTACACCTTC

V: TRBV15
J: TRBJ1-2
size: few
D: -
length: 16
CDR3: CATSRDLGMRVGGYTF
DNA: TGTGCCACCAGCAGAGACCTGGGTATGAGGGTGGGTGGCTACACCTTC

V: TRBV6-1
J: TRBJ2-7
size: -
D: -
length: 13
CDR3: CASRESGVYEQYF
DNA: TGTGCCAGCAGGGAATCGGGAGTCTACGAGCAGTACTTC

V: TRBV6-5
J: TRBJ2-3
size: -
D: -
length: 14
CDR3: CASSYREGTDTQYF
DNA: TGTGCCAGCAGTTACAGAGAAGGCACAGATACGCAGTATTTT

V: TRBV7-2
J: TRBJ2-3
size: -
D: -
length: 16
CDR3: CASSLAAGTSTDTQYF
DNA: TGTGCCAGCAGCTTAGCGGCGGGCACTAGCACAGATACGCAGTATTTT

V: TRBV10-3
J: TRBJ2-7
size: few
D: -
length: 11
CDR3: CAIGPLYEQYF
DNA: TGTGCCATCGGGCCTTTGTACGAGCAGTACTTC

V: TRBV7-2
J: TRBJ2-5
size: once
D: -
length: 16
CDR3: CASSGKLRGTQETQYF
DNA: TGTGCCAGCAGTGGGAAATTAAGGGGGACCCAAGAGACCCAGTACTTC

V: TRBV4-1
J: TRBJ2-3
size: -
D: -
length: 17
CDR3: CASSQDPGQSSTDTQYF
DNA: TGCGCCAGCAGCCAAGATCCCGGACAGAGTAGCACAGATACGCAGTATTTT

V: TRBV28
J: TRBJ1-5
size: -
D: -
length: 13
CDR3: CASSERGNQPQHF
DNA: TGTGCCAGCAGTGAACGAGGCAATCAGCCCCAGCATTTT

V: TRBV6-4
J: TRBJ2-7
size: -
D: -
length: 11
CDR3: CATPLYREQYF
DNA: TGTGCCACCCCCTTATATCGCGAGCAGTACTTC

V: TRBV13
J: TRBJ2-3
size: -
D: TRBD2
length: 15
CDR3: CASARGGRATDTQYF
DNA: TGTGCCAGCGCTCGGGGGGGCCGGGCCACAGATACGCAGTATTTT

V: TRBV6-4
J: TRBJ2-1
size: -
D: TRBD2
length: 15
CDR3: CASSDGGGIDNEQFF
DNA: TGTGCCAGCAGTGACGGCGGGGGGATCGACAATGAGCAGTTCTTC

V: TRBV6-6
J: TRBJ1-5
size: few
D: TRBD1
length: 15
CDR3: CASSRQGVRNQPQHF
DNA: TGTGCCAGCAGCAGACAGGGGGTTCGGAATCAGCCCCAGCATTTT

V: TRBV28
J: TRBJ1-5
size: -
D: -
length: 15
CDR3: CASQRQFRFNQPQHF
DNA: TGTGCCTCCCAGAGACAGTTTCGATTCAATCAGCCCCAGCATTTT

V: TRBV7-8
J: TRBJ2-7
size: -
D: TRBD2
length: 20
CDR3: CASSSQILTLAGGNHYEQYF
DNA: TGTGCCAGCAGCTCGCAAATCTTAACTCTAGCGGGGGGGAATCACTACGAGCAGTACTTC

V: TRBV6-1
J: TRBJ2-3
size: -
D: TRBD1
length: 14
CDR3: CASSPLQGTDTQYF
DNA: TGTGCCAGCAGTCCCCTACAGGGGACAGATACGCAGTATTTT

V: TRBV1
J: TRBJ1-5
size: -
D: -
length: 17
CDR3: CTSSLLNGADSNQPQHF
DNA: TGCACCAGCAGCCTACTAAATGGGGCGGATAGCAATCAGCCCCAGCATTTT

V: TRBV18
J: TRBJ1-2
size: -
D: TRBD1
length: 13
CDR3: CASSPQGADGYTF
DNA: TGTGCCAGCTCCCCCCAGGGGGCCGATGGCTACACCTTC

V: TRBV10-3
J: TRBJ1-6
size: few
D: TRBD1
length: 15
CDR3: CAIRATGREGSPLHF
DNA: TGTGCCATCAGGGCGACAGGGCGCGAGGGCTCACCCCTCCACTTT

V: TRBV14
J: TRBJ2-3
size: -
D: -
length: 15
CDR3: CASSQGRWMTDTQYF
DNA: TGTGCCAGCAGCCAAGGGAGGTGGATGACAGATACGCAGTATTTT

V: TRBV5-4
J: TRBJ2-7
size: -
D: -
length: 13
CDR3: CASSSSVPYEQYF
DNA: TGTGCCAGCAGCTCCTCTGTCCCGTACGAGCAGTACTTC

V: TRBV5-4
J: TRBJ2-7
size: -
D: -
length: 15
CDR3: CASSLGRGNSYEQYF
DNA: TGTGCCAGCAGCTTGGGACGGGGTAACTCCTACGAGCAGTACTTC

V: TRBV13
J: TRBJ1-3
size: -
D: TRBD1
length: 16
CDR3: CASSFSTGTAGNTIYF
DNA: TGTGCCAGCAGCTTTTCCACTGGGACAGCTGGAAACACCATATATTTT

V: TRBV6-6
J: TRBJ1-5
size: -
D: -
length: 13
CDR3: CASSGSSNQPQHF
DNA: TGTGCCAGCAGTGGCAGTAGCAATCAGCCCCAGCATTTT

V: TRBV10-1
J: TRBJ1-2
size: -
D: -
length: 13
CDR3: CASKSRISHGYTF
DNA: TGCGCCAGCAAGTCGCGCATCTCCCATGGCTACACCTTC

V: TRBV7-9
J: TRBJ1-3
size: -
D: -
length: 14
CDR3: CASSPTGSGNTIYF
DNA: TGTGCCAGCAGCCCGACAGGATCTGGAAACACCATATATTTT

V: TRBV7-8
J: TRBJ2-7
size: -
D: TRBD1
length: 14
CDR3: CASSLVRDRGEQYF
DNA: TGTGCCAGCAGCTTAGTCCGGGACAGGGGCGAGCAGTACTTC

V: TRBV7-2
J: TRBJ2-2
size: -
D: TRBD2
length: 15
CDR3: CASSPESGSTGELFF
DNA: TGTGCCAGCAGCCCCGAGAGCGGGAGCACCGGGGAGCTGTTTTTT

V: TRBV7-8
J: TRBJ2-2
size: -
D: TRBD1
length: 17
CDR3: CASSLGRGRSNTGELFF
DNA: TGTGCCAGCAGCTTGGGCAGGGGGCGTTCGAACACCGGGGAGCTGTTTTTT

V: TRBV5-6
J: TRBJ2-2
size: -
D: -
length: 16
CDR3: CASSLVAGRNTGELFF
DNA: TGTGCCAGCAGCTTGGTTGCAGGGCGAAACACCGGGGAGCTGTTTTTT

V: TRBV7-2
J: TRBJ1-5
size: -
D: TRBD1
length: 15
CDR3: CASSSQGALNQPQHF
DNA: TGTGCCAGCAGCTCCCAGGGGGCGCTGAATCAGCCCCAGCATTTT

V: TRBV27
J: TRBJ1-4
size: -
D: -
length: 14
CDR3: CASSISGTREKLFF
DNA: TGTGCCAGCAGTATCTCCGGGACAAGAGAAAAACTGTTTTTT

V: TRBV7-2
J: TRBJ1-5
size: -
D: -
length: 13
CDR3: CASSLDLNQPQHF
DNA: TGTGCCAGCAGCTTAGATTTAAATCAGCCCCAGCATTTT

V: TRBV13
J: TRBJ1-3
size: -
D: TRBD1
length: 16
CDR3: CASSLPSGQGGNTIYF
DNA: TGTGCCAGCAGCTTACCGTCGGGACAGGGAGGAAACACCATATATTTT

V: TRBV2
J: TRBJ1-5
size: few
D: -
length: 12
CDR3: CASSEPGDPEHF
DNA: TGTGCCAGCAGTGAGCCGGGGGACCCTGAGCATTTT

V: TRBV6-4
J: TRBJ1-5
size: -
D: TRBD1
length: 16
CDR3: CASSASTGGVNQPQNF
DNA: TGTGCCAGCAGTGCCTCAACAGGGGGAGTCAATCAGCCCCAGAATTTT

V: TRBV6-5
J: TRBJ2-5
size: -
D: -
length: 12
CDR3: CASSEGPGKRYF
DNA: TGTGCCAGCAGCGAGGGTCCAGGCAAACGGTACTTC

V: TRBV25-1
J: TRBJ1-2
size: few
D: TRBD1
length: 15
CDR3: CASSEFTDRGHGYTF
DNA: TGTGCCAGCAGTGAATTTACGGACAGGGGGCATGGCTACACCTTC

V: TRBV19
J: TRBJ1-2
size: -
D: -
length: 17
CDR3: CASSMDGSGGGLYGYTF
DNA: TGTGCCAGTAGTATGGACGGGTCGGGGGGTGGACTCTATGGCTACACCTTC

V: TRBV7-3
J: TRBJ2-7
size: -
D: TRBD1
length: 14
CDR3: CASSFRQGASGQYF
DNA: TGTGCCAGCAGCTTCAGACAGGGGGCAAGCGGCCAGTACTTC

V: TRBV18
J: TRBJ2-1
size: -
D: -
length: 13
CDR3: CASSPREHNEQFF
DNA: TGTGCCAGCTCACCACGGGAGCACAATGAGCAGTTCTTC

V: TRBV6-1
J: TRBJ2-7
size: once
D: -
length: 16
CDR3: CASSELGRPTSYEQYF
DNA: TGTGCCAGCAGTGAACTAGGCAGACCAACCTCCTACGAGCAGTACTTC

V: TRBV6-1
J: TRBJ2-5
size: -
D: -
length: 13
CDR3: CASRADSQETQYF
DNA: TGTGCCAGCAGAGCGGACTCCCAAGAGACCCAGTACTTC

V: TRBV6-5
J: TRBJ2-7
size: -
D: TRBD1
length: 14
CDR3: CASSRDRSSYEQYF
DNA: TGTGCCAGCAGCCGGGACAGGAGCTCCTACGAGCAGTACTTC

V: TRBV5-1
J: TRBJ2-3
size: -
D: TRBD1
length: 17
CDR3: CASNAGGGQGAADTQYF
DNA: TGCGCCAGCAACGCGGGAGGGGGACAGGGGGCTGCAGATACGCAGTATTTT

V: TRBV9
J: TRBJ2-7
size: -
D: -
length: 13
CDR3: CASSRGASYEQYF
DNA: TGTGCCAGCAGCCGTGGGGCCTCCTACGAGCAGTACTTC

V: TRBV9
J: TRBJ1-1
size: once
D: TRBD1
length: 15
CDR3: CASSVGGRGVAEAFF
DNA: TGTGCCAGCAGCGTAGGGGGCAGGGGGGTCGCTGAAGCTTTCTTT